This TCR beta chain is from a study of shared clonotypes between healthy human individuals. Regarding the study as a whole: Among donors, the sharing of clonotypes was expected to be influenced by sequencing depth. Several donors held approximately 4.5% of naive CD4 clonotypes in common. The generation probabilities recorded for non-shared clonotypes fell below those of clonotypes shared by all four donors.

TCRdb's copy holds only in-frame clones and misses some; the assay was immunoSEQ multiplex PCR. The sample holds approximately 640,000 clones, 90% seen once. A note on this clone: The antigen is undetermined.

Everyone who donated was a Caucasian adult who lived in Nashville, Tennessee. Germline assignment: CDR1 SEHNR and CDR2 FQNEAQ (reference sequence). The germline V and J ends were trimmed by 1 base and 6 bases, with 4 bases remaining between them. The CDR3 is 12 amino acids. Sample: memory CD8+ T cells from PBMCs. Subset of the sample: CD45RO+ cells pooled with CCR7-negative TemRA cells. V and J are TRBV7-9 and TRBJ2-1; D ambiguous. The receptor's source is a man between 18 and 35 years old in good health. Some clones in this sample may be carry-over from other donors' samples. The CDR3 region has the DNA TGTGCCAGCAGCTTAGAATTCAATGAGCAGTTCTTC. It translates to CASSLEFNEQFF.